The clone carrying this T cell receptor beta chain was observed a few times. Its antigen is not known. This record belongs to a study of T cell repertoires in cytomegalovirus infection. On the study more broadly: Both recently identified HLA-C-restricted and well-studied HLA-B-restricted CMV epitopes were used in the study. CMV infection together with matching HLA type was indicated by public TCR beta signatures. Study observations and caveats: HLA-C-restricted CMV clonotypes gave the most frequent clonotype in two of eight donors.

TCRdb re-called the reads with MiXCR, one entry per CDR3 protein. The table records hundreds of thousands of distinct CDR3 sequences, roughly 31% of them present only once. The V gene's germline CDR1 is SGHNT and CDR2 YYREEE (reference sequence). Trimming cost V 0 bases and J 8 bases, with 14 bases left between them. The CDR3 covers 15 residues. This specimen was cultured CD8+ T cells from PBMCs, taken from culture after CMV antigen stimulation. This receptor was obtained from a human donor in good health (CMV status not recorded). Some clones in this sample may be carry-over from other donors' samples. J is TRBJ1-4 and V is TRBV5-4; perhaps TRBD1 as D (6 bases). As DNA, the CDR3 is TGTGCCAGCAGCTTGGAACAGGGAGATTCCGAAAAACTGTTTTTT. As protein: CASSLEQGDSEKLFF.